This TCR beta chain emerged from a study of blood T cell repertoires in COVID-19. Study-level information: The cDNA or gDNA used as material had been derived from T cells, B-cell-depleted T cells, or PBMCs.

In the study's own analysis: The authors estimated nucleated cell counts from reference gene primer amplification. Assay used: immunoSEQ multiplex PCR; TCRdb lists only in-frame clones, some missing. V, J and clone size are taken as reported in that table, and D and trimming were inferred from the DNA itself. The table shows about 110,000 clones, with about four fifths occurring only once. This clone was seen a few times. Looked up from germline, CDR1 is SGHRS and CDR2 is YFSETQ. CDR3 size: 14 residues. V shed 3 bases, J shed 5 bases, and the junction held 6 bases outside the gene matches. This rearrangement joins TRBV5-1 to TRBJ2-3, with 7 bases aligning to TRBD1. The TCR was taken from a man between 70 and 80 years old with acute or convalescent COVID-19. Sequenced input: peripheral blood. Here the CDR3 DNA reads TGCGCCAGCAGCTCGACAGGGATAGGAGATACGCAGTATTTT. This translates into CASSSTGIGDTQYF.